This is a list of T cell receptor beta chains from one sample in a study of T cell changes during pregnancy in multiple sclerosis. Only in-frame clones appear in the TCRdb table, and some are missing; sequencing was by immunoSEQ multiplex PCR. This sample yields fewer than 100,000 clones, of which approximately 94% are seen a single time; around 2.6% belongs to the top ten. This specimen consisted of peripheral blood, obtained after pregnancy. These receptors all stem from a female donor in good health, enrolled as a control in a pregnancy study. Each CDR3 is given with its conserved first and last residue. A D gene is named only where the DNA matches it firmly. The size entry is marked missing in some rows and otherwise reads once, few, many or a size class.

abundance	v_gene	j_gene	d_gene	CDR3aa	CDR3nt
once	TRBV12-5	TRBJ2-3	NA	CASGDGGTHTDTQYF	TGTGCTAGTGGAGACGGGGGAACGCACACAGATACGCAGTATTTT
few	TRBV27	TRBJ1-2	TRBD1	CASRQGAASNYGYTF	TGTGCCAGCAGGCAGGGGGCCGCATCTAACTATGGCTACACCTTC
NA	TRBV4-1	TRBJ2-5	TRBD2	CASRYIAGGPSGTQYF	TGCGCCAGCAGATACATAGCGGGGGGACCCTCGGGGACCCAGTACTTC
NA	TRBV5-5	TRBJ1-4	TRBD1	CASSDRDRGANEKLFF	TGTGCCAGCAGCGACCGGGACAGGGGCGCTAATGAAAAACTGTTTTTT
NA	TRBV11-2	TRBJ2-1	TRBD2	CASGLAGGSSYNEQFF	TGTGCCAGCGGTCTAGCGGGGGGCAGCTCCTACAATGAGCAGTTCTTC
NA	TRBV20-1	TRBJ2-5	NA	CSALKETQYF	TGCAGTGCCCTTAAAGAGACCCAGTACTTC
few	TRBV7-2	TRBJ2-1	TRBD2	CASSSPKGRGGVNNEQFF	TGTGCCAGCAGCTCTCCCAAGGGGCGGGGGGGCGTCAACAATGAGCAGTTCTTC
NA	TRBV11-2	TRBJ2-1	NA	CASSAQNEQFF	TGTGCCAGCAGCGCCCAGAATGAGCAGTTCTTC
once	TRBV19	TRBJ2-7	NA	CASSKISGTLHVGEQYF	TGTGCCAGTAGTAAAATCTCCGGGACACTTCATGTGGGGGAGCAGTACTTC
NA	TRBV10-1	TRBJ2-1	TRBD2	CARPPGLGVYEQFF	TGCGCCAGACCGCCGGGACTAGGGGTTTATGAGCAGTTCTTC
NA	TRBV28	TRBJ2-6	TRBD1	CLTSQTGGLSGANVLTF	TGCCTAACGTCACAGACAGGGGGCCTCTCTGGGGCCAACGTCCTGACTTTC
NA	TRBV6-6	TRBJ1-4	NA	CASSRQTESNEKLFF	TGTGCCAGCAGCCGGCAGACAGAGAGTAATGAAAAACTGTTTTTT
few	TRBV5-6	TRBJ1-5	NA	CASSRQWGNQPQHF	TGTGCCAGCAGCCGACAATGGGGCAATCAGCCCCAGCATTTT
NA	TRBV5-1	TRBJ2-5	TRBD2	CASSQQSSGQETQYF	TGCGCCAGCAGCCAACAATCTAGCGGGCAAGAGACCCAGTACTTC
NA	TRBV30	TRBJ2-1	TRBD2	CACSRGGGNEQFF	TGTGCCTGTTCGCGGGGGGGCGGAAATGAGCAGTTCTTC
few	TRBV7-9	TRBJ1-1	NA	CASSFLPRETEAFF	TGTGCCAGCAGCTTTTTGCCCCGGGAGACTGAAGCTTTCTTT
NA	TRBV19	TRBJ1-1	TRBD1	CASSPRDSKRTEAFF	TGTGCCAGTAGTCCCCGGGACAGTAAGAGAACTGAAGCTTTCTTT
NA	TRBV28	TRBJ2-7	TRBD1	CASSLGTGKNYEQYF	TGTGCCAGCAGTTTAGGGACAGGGAAAAACTACGAGCAGTACTTC
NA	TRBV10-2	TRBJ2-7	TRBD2	CASSTGTSGGRMIWEQYF	TGCGCCAGCAGCACCGGGACTAGCGGGGGCCGGATGATCTGGGAGCAGTACTTC
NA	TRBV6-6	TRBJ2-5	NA	CASTEEETQYF	TGTGCCAGCACCGAGGAAGAGACCCAGTACTTC
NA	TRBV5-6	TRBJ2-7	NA	CASSLVADVYYEQYF	TGTGCCAGCAGCTTGGTGGCGGATGTTTACTACGAGCAGTACTTC
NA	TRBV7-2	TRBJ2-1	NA	CASSLSLGRSSYNEQFF	TGTGCCAGCAGCTTAAGTCTTGGGAGGAGCTCCTACAATGAGCAGTTCTTC
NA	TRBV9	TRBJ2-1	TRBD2	CASTAGLAEYNEQFF	TGTGCCAGCACCGCGGGACTAGCGGAATACAATGAGCAGTTCTTC
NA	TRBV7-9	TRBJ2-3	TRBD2	CASSPLGSGTSDTQYF	TGTGCCAGCAGCCCACTGGGTAGCGGGACCTCAGATACGCAGTATTTT
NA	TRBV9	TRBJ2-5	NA	CASSVAAGWETQYF	TGTGCCAGCAGCGTAGCGGCGGGATGGGAGACCCAGTACTTC
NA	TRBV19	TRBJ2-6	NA	CASSIGGSAGANVLTF	TGTGCCAGTAGTATAGGGGGCAGTGCTGGGGCCAACGTCCTGACTTTC
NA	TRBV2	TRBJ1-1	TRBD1	CASTRTGVNTEAFF	TGTGCCAGCACTCGGACAGGAGTGAACACTGAAGCTTTCTTT
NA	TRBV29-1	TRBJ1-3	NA	CSVAGFGNTIYF	TGCAGCGTTGCGGGATTTGGAAACACCATATATTTT
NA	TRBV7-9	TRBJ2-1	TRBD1	CASSLDRGSYNEQFF	TGTGCCAGCAGCTTAGACAGGGGGTCCTACAATGAGCAGTTCTTC
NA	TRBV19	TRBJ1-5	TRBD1	CASSIATGANQPQHF	TGTGCCAGTAGTATAGCGACAGGGGCCAATCAGCCCCAGCATTTT
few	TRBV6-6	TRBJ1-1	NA	CASSYSREGANTEAFF	TGTGCCAGCAGTTACTCGCGGGAAGGGGCGAACACTGAAGCTTTCTTT
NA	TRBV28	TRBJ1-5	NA	CASSLRGRARVDQPQHF	TGTGCCAGCAGTTTAAGGGGCAGGGCCCGGGTGGATCAGCCCCAGCATTTT
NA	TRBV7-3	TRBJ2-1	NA	CASSQQVRDEQFF	TGTGCCAGCAGTCAACAGGTTCGCGATGAGCAGTTCTTC
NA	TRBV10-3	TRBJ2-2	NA	CAITGANTGELFF	TGTGCCATCACAGGGGCGAACACCGGGGAGCTGTTTTTT
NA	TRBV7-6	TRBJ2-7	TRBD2	CASSGGTSGTYEQYF	TGTGCCAGCAGCGGAGGGACTAGCGGTACCTACGAGCAGTACTTC
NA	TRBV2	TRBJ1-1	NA	CASSVQVHTEAFF	TGTGCCAGCAGTGTACAGGTTCACACTGAAGCTTTCTTT
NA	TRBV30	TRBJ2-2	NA	CAWSVGGPGELFF	TGTGCCTGGAGTGTTGGGGGCCCCGGGGAGCTGTTTTTT
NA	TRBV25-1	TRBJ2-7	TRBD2	CASCRSGGEQYF	TGTGCCAGCTGCAGGTCGGGGGGCGAGCAGTACTTC
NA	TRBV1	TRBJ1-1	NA	CTSSHQRGWSEASF	TGCACCAGCAGCCATCAAAGGGGTTGGTCTGAAGCTTCCTTT
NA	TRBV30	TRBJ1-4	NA	CASPGSTNEKLFF	TGTGCCTCCCCAGGCTCAACTAATGAAAAACTGTTTTTT
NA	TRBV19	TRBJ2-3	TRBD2	CASRSGGGTDTQYF	TGTGCCAGTAGATCGGGAGGAGGGACAGATACGCAGTATTTT
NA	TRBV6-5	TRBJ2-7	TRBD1	CASSPSGQGSYEQYF	TGTGCCAGCAGTCCCTCCGGACAGGGGTCCTACGAGCAGTACTTC
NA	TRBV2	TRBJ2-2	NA	CASRRMGGELFF	TGTGCCAGCAGGAGGATGGGCGGGGAGCTGTTTTTT
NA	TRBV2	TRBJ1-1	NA	CASSEHNWGGPKAFF	TGTGCCAGCAGTGAACACAATTGGGGGGGGCCTAAGGCTTTCTTT
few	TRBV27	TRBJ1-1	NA	CASSPPGNTEAFF	TGTGCCAGCAGTCCGCCAGGGAACACTGAAGCTTTCTTT
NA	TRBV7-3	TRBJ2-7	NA	CASSFGPGAREQYF	TGTGCCAGCAGCTTTGGGCCGGGAGCGCGTGAGCAGTACTTC
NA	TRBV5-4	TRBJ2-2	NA	CASSLQNTGELFF	TGTGCCAGCAGCTTACAGAACACCGGGGAGCTGTTTTTT
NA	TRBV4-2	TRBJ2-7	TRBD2	CASSLNSGRAYDEQYF	TGTGCCAGCAGCCTGAATAGCGGGAGAGCGTACGACGAGCAGTACTTC
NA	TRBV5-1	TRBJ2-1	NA	CASSPENGGYYNEQFF	TGCGCCAGCAGCCCGGAGAATGGGGGGTATTACAATGAGCAGTTCTTC